The T cell receptor (beta chain) described here comes from a study of shared clonotypes between healthy human individuals. General study findings and limits: Non-shared clonotypes had lower generation probabilities than clonotypes shared by all four sorted-subset donors.

The trim removed 4 bases at V and 7 bases at J, leaving 1 base unmatched. CDR1 is MNHEY, CDR2 SVGAGI, per germline. The CDR3 covers 14 residues. With respect to this clone: Its matching antigen is unknown.

A CD45RA-negative memory subset and a CD45RA+ naive subset were separated from the CD4+ cells. Sequencing was performed with immunoSEQ multiplex PCR; in TCRdb, only in-frame clones are kept and a portion is missing. The sample carries 2 million to 2.5 million clones, 85% to 95% recorded once. Sample: naive CD4+ T cells from PBMCs. As for subset: CD45RA+ positively selected. This sequence joins TRBV6-5 and TRBJ2-7; 16 positions match TRBD2. This clonotype originated in a man between 18 and 35 years old in good health. Some clones in this sample may be carry-over from other donors' samples. The CDR3 protein is CASSSGLAGGEQYF. In DNA, the CDR3 is TGTGCCAGCAGTTCGGGACTAGCGGGAGGGGAGCAGTACTTC.